This is a list of T cell receptor beta chains from one sample in a study of CD8+CD57+ T cells in acquired aplastic anemia. In TCRdb, the reads were re-called with MiXCR into one record per CDR3 protein. The data hold about 170,000 distinct CDR3 sequences, with more than 45% observed a single time. Sequenced sample: sorted CD4+, CD8+, or CD8+CD57+ T cells (not recorded which) from PBMCs. Receptors were obtained from a human donor with aplastic anemia. The CDR3 runs from the conserved cysteine through the conserved F or W. D genes are given only for firm matches. Clone sizes are given selectively: once, few, many, or a class where the clone is expanded.

CATSDFNGGETQYF	TGTGCCACCAGTGATTTTAACGGCGGGGAGACCCAGTACTTC	-	once	TRBV24-1	TRBJ2-5
CASSTPWVQPQHF	TGTGCCAGTAGTACCCCGTGGGTTCAGCCCCAGCATTTT	-	many	TRBV19	TRBJ1-5
CSARDLGSGNTDTQYF	TGCAGTGCTAGAGATCTCGGTAGCGGGAACACAGATACGCAGTATTTT	TRBD2	many	TRBV20-1	TRBJ2-3
CASSLTPGVYNEQFF	TGTGCCAGCAGCTTAACCCCCGGGGTGTACAATGAGCAGTTCTTC	-	-	TRBV11-2	TRBJ2-1
CASSLGGASDEQYF	TGTGCCAGCAGTTTGGGAGGGGCGTCGGACGAGCAGTACTTC	TRBD2	many	TRBV12-3/TRBV12-4	TRBJ2-7
CSVTTPGNEQFF	TGCAGCGTGACCACCCCAGGTAATGAGCAGTTCTTC	-	many	TRBV29-1	TRBJ2-1
CASRGQGALSNYGYTF	TGTGCCAGCCGGGGGCAGGGGGCACTTTCTAACTATGGCTACACCTTC	TRBD1	many	TRBV7-3	TRBJ1-2
CASKRTMNTEAFF	TGTGCCAGCAAAAGAACTATGAACACTGAAGCTTTCTTT	-	-	TRBV2	TRBJ1-1
CASSFTGGQYNEQFF	TGTGCCAGTAGTTTCACAGGGGGCCAGTACAATGAGCAGTTCTTC	TRBD1	-	TRBV19	TRBJ2-1
CASSDPRTFNQETQYF	TGTGCCAGCAGTGATCCCCGGACGTTTAACCAAGAGACCCAGTACTTC	-	-	TRBV2	TRBJ2-5
CASSQEGGITGELFF	TGCGCCAGCAGCCAAGAAGGGGGTATCACCGGGGAGCTGTTTTTT	-	-	TRBV4-1	TRBJ2-2
CASSALPPTGGYEQYF	TGTGCCAGCAGTGCCCTACCTCCGACAGGGGGATACGAGCAGTACTTC	TRBD1	many	TRBV6-1	TRBJ2-7
CASSVRRRTDTQYF	TGTGCCAGCAGCGTGCGCCGCCGTACAGATACGCAGTATTTT	-	-	TRBV7-2	TRBJ2-3
CATSNQHDEQYF	TGTGCCACCAGCAACCAGCATGACGAGCAGTACTTC	-	-	TRBV15	TRBJ2-7
CASAGTTDTQYF	TGCGCCAGCGCCGGGACCACAGATACGCAGTATTTT	-	-	TRBV10-1	TRBJ2-3
CATSPGQGNYGYTF	TGTGCCACCAGTCCTGGACAGGGCAACTATGGCTACACCTTC	TRBD1	-	TRBV24-1	TRBJ1-2
CASSSAKGTGDEKLFF	TGTGCCAGCAGCAGCGCTAAGGGGACAGGGGATGAAAAACTGTTTTTT	TRBD1	-	TRBV7-2	TRBJ1-4
CASSPTTDVGEQYF	TGTGCCAGCTCACCAACCACGGACGTTGGCGAGCAGTACTTC	-	many	TRBV18	TRBJ2-7
CASSFAQGSYGYTF	TGTGCCAGCAGCTTCGCACAGGGGTCCTATGGCTACACCTTC	TRBD1	many	TRBV5-5	TRBJ1-2
CASSSSRANNEQFF	TGTGCCAGCAGCTCCTCCCGGGCAAACAATGAGCAGTTCTTC	-	-	TRBV11-1	TRBJ2-1
CASSYSLGERDYGYTF	TGTGCCAGCAGTTACTCACTGGGGGAACGCGACTATGGCTACACCTTC	-	-	TRBV6-5	TRBJ1-2
CASSLADGMALHF	TGTGCCAGCAGTTTAGCGGACGGAATGGCCCTCCACTTT	-	many	TRBV12-3/TRBV12-4	TRBJ1-6
CASSLARIEQYF	TGTGCCAGCAGCTTGGCAAGGATCGAGCAGTACTTC	-	-	TRBV7-3	TRBJ2-7
CASSFGRGPGGAFF	TGCGCCAGCAGCTTCGGTCGAGGGCCCGGGGGAGCTTTCTTT	-	many	TRBV5-1	TRBJ1-1
CASSLGDSYNEQFF	TGTGCCAGCAGCTTGGGAGACAGCTACAATGAGCAGTTCTTC	-	-	TRBV5-4	TRBJ2-1
CSVSGQAGYGYTF	TGCAGTGTTTCGGGACAGGCCGGCTATGGCTACACCTTC	TRBD1	-	TRBV20-1	TRBJ1-2
CASSHVDGTQYF	TGTGCCAGCAGCCACGTGGATGGGACCCAGTACTTC	-	many	TRBV7-2	TRBJ2-5
CATSGTPGQEETQYF	TGTGCCACCAGTGGAACTCCGGGACAAGAAGAGACCCAGTACTTC	-	many	TRBV24-1	TRBJ2-5
CASSYRQGASYNSPLHF	TGTGCCAGCAGTTACCGGCAGGGGGCTAGTTATAATTCACCCCTCCACTTT	TRBD1	many	TRBV6-6	TRBJ1-6
CASSSGTHSNQPQHF	TGTGCCAGCAGTTCCGGGACCCATAGCAATCAGCCCCAGCATTTT	-	many	TRBV6-5	TRBJ1-5